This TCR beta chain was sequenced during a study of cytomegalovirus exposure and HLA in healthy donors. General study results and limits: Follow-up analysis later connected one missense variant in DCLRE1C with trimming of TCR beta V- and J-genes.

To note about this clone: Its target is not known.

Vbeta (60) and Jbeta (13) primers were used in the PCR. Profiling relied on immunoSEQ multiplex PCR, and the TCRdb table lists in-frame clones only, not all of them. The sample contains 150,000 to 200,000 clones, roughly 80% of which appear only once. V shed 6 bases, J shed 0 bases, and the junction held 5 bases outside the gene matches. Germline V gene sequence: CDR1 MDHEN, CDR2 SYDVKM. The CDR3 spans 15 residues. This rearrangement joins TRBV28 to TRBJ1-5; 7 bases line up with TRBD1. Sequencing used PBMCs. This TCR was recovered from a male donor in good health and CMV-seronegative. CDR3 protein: CASSVTGYSNQPQHF. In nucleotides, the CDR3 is TGTGCCAGCAGCGTGACAGGGTATAGCAATCAGCCCCAGCATTTT.